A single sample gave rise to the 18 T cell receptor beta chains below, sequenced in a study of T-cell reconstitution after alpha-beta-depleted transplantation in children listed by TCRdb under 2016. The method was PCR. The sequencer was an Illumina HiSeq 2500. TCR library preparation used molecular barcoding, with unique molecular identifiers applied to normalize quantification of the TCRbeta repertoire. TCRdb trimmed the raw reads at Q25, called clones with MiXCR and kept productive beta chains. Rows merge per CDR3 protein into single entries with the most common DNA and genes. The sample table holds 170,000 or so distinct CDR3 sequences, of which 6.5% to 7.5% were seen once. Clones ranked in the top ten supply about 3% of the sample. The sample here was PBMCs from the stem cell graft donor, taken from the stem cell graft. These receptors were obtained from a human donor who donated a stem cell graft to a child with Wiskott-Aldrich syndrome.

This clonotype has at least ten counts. The DNA of the CDR3 is TGTGCCAGCAGCTTACAGGGAGTCAACAATCAGCCCCAGCATTTT. This translates into CASSLQGVNNQPQHF. The rearrangement uses TRBV7-8 and TRBJ1-5; maybe TRBD1 (5 bases). V lost 2 bases and J lost 3, with 11 bases in between. CDR1 SGHVS and CDR2 FQNEAQ come from the germline V gene. CDR3 length: 15 residues.

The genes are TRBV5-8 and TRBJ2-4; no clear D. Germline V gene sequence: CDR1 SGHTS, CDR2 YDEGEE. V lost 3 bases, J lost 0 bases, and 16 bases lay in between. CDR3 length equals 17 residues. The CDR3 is CASSSSHVLLAKNIQYF. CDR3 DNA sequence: TGTGCCAGCAGCTCGTCCCACGTCCTACTAGCCAAAAACATTCAGTACTTC.

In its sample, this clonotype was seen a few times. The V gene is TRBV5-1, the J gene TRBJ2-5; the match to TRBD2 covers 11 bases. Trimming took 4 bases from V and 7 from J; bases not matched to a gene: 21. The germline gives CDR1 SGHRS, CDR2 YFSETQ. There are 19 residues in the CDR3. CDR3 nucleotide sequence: TGCGCCAGCAGCCGTAAACGTTCTAGCGGGGGGCCATTATCGGGGACCCAGTACTTC. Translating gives CASSRKRSSGGPLSGTQYF.

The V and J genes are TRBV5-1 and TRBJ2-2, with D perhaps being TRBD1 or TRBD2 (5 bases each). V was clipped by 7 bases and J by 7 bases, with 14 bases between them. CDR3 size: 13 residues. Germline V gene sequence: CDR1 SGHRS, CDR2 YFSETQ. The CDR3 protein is CASGHQAGGELFF. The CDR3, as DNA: TGCGCCAGCGGACACCAGGCGGGCGGGGAGCTGTTTTTT.

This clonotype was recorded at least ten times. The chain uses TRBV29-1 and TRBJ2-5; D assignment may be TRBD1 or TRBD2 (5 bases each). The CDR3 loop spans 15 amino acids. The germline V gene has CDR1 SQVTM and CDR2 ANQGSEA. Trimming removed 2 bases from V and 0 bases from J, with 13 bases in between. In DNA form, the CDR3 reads TGCAGCGTTGAACTGGGGGAATTGTACCAAGAGACCCAGTACTTC. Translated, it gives CSVELGELYQETQYF. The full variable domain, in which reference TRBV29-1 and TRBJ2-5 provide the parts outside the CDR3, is SAVISQKPSRDICQRGTSLTIQCQVDSQVTMMFWYRQQPGQSLTLIATANQGSEATYESGFVIDKFPISRPNLTFSTLTVSNMSPEDSSIYLCSVELGELYQETQYFGPGTRLLVL.

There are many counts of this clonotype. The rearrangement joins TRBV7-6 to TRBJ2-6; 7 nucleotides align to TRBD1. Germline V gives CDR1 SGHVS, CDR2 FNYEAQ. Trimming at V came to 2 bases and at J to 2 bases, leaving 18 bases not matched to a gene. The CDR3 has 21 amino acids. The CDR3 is CASSLKGRDRVSFAGANVLTF. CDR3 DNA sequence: TGTGCCAGCAGCTTAAAGGGTCGTGACAGGGTTAGTTTCGCTGGGGCCAACGTCCTGACTTTC. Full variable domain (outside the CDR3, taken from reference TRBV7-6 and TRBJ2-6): GAGVSQSPRYKVTKRGQDVALRCDPISGHVSLYWYRQALGQGPEFLTYFNYEAQQDKSGLPNDRFSAERPEGSISTLTIQRTEQRDSAMYRCASSLKGRDRVSFAGANVLTFGAGSRLTVL.

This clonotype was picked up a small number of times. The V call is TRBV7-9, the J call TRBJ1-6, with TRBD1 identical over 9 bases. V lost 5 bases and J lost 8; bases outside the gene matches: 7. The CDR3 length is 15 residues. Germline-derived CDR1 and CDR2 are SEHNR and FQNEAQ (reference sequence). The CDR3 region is CASSPRGQGDSPLHF. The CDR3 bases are TGTGCCAGCAGCCCCCGGGGACAGGGTGATTCACCCCTCCACTTT. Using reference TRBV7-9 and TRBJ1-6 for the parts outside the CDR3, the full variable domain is DTGVSQNPRHKITKRGQNVTFRCDPISEHNRLYWYRQTLGQGPEFLTYFQNEAQLEKSRLLSDRFSAERPKGSFSTLEIQRTEQGDSAMYLCASSPRGQGDSPLHFGNGTRLTVT.

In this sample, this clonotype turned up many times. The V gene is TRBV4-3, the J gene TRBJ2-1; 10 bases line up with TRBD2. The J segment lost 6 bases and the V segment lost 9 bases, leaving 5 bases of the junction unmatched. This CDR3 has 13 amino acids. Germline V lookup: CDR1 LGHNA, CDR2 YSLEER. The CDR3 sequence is CASRTSGTNEQFF. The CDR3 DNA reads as TGCGCCAGTAGGACTAGCGGAACCAATGAGCAGTTCTTC.

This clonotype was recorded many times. The CDR3 sequence: CSALPEGEEQYF. CDR3 nucleotides: TGCAGCGCCCTCCCCGAGGGAGAAGAGCAGTACTTC. The chain couples TRBV29-1 to TRBJ2-7, with D possibly matching TRBD2 (5 bases). Germline lookup yields CDR1 SQVTM and CDR2 ANQGSEA. V lost 7 bases, J lost 7 bases, and 17 bases lay in between. This CDR3 has 12 amino acids.

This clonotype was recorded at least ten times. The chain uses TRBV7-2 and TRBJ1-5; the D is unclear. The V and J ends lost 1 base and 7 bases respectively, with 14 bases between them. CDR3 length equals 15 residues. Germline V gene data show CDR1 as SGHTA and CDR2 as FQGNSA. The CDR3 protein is CASSLDGSYNQPQHF. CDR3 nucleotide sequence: TGTGCCAGCAGCTTAGACGGATCCTACAACCAGCCCCAGCATTTT.

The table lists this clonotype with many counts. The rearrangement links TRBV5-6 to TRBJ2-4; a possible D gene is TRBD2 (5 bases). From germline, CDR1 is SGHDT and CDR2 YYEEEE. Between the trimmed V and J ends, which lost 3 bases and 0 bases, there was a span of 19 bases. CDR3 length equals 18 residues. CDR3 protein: CASSSRRTEDIAKNIQYF. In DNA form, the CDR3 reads TGTGCCAGCAGCTCCCGACGGACGGAGGATATAGCCAAAAACATTCAGTACTTC.

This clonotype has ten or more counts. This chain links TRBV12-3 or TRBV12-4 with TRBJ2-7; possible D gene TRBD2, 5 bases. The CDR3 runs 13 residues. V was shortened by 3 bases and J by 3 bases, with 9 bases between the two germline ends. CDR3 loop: CASSFVRGYEQYF. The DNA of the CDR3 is TGTGCCAGCAGTTTTGTTCGGGGCTACGAGCAGTACTTC.

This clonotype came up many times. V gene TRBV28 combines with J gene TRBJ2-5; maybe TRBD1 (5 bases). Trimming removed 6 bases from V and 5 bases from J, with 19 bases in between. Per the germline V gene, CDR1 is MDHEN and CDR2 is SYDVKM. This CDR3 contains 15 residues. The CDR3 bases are TGTGCCAGCAGACCCTTGGGCTGGGGCGAGGAGACCCAGTACTTC. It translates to CASRPLGWGEETQYF.

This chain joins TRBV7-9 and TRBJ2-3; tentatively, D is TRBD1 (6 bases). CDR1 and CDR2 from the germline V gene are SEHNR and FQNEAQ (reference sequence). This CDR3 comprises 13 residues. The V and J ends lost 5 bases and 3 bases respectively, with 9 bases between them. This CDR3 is CASSHRDTDTQYF. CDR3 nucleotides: TGTGCCAGCAGCCACAGGGATACAGATACGCAGTATTTT.

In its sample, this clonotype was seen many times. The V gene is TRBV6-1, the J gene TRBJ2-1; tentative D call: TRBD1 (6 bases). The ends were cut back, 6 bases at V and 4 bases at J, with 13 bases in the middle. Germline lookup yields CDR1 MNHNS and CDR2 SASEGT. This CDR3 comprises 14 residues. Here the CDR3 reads CASSPYRGYNEQFF. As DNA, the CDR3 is TGTGCCAGCAGCCCGTATAGGGGGTACAATGAGCAGTTCTTC.

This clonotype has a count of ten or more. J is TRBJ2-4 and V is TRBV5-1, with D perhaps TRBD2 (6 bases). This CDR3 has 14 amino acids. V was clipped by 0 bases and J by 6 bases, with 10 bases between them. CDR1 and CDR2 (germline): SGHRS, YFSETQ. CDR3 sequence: CASSLGRGTNIQYF. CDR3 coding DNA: TGCGCCAGCAGCTTGGGGAGGGGAACAAACATTCAGTACTTC. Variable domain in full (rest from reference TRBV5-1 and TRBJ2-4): KAGVTQTPRYLIKTRGQQVTLSCSPISGHRSVSWYQQTPGQGLQFLFEYFSETQRNKGNFPGRFSGRQFSNSRSEMNVSTLELGDSALYLCASSLGRGTNIQYFGAGTRLSVL.

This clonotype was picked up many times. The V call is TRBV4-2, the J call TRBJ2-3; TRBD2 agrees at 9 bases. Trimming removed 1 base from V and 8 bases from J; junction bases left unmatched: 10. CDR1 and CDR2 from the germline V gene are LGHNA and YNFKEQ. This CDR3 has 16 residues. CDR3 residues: CASSQGERGVGGTQYF. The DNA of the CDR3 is TGTGCCAGCAGCCAAGGAGAGCGGGGGGTAGGTGGTACGCAGTATTTT.

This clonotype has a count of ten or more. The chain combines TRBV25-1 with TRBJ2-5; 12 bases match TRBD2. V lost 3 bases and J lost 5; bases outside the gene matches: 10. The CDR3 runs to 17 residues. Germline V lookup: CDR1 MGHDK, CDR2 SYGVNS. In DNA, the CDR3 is TGTGCCAGCAGTGACTCCCGGACTAGCGGGGTTGGCGAGACCCAGTACTTC. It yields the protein CASSDSRTSGVGETQYF.